The sequence of this T cell receptor (beta chain) was determined in a study of blood T cell repertoires in COVID-19. Study overall: Sites in the United States, Italy and Spain provided acute and convalescent COVID-19 samples. T cells, B-cell-depleted T cells, or PBMCs provided the cDNA or gDNA that served as material.

Between the trimmed V and J ends, which lost 5 bases and 2 bases, there was a span of 12 bases. Germline CDR1 reads LGHDT; CDR2 reads YNNKEL (reference sequence). The CDR3 runs 14 residues. Authors' analysis steps: Reference gene primer amplification in the assay estimated nucleated cell counts. The protocol was immunoSEQ multiplex PCR, while the TCRdb copy is restricted to in-frame clones and leaves out a portion. D and trimming come from the DNA, and the V and J calls and clone size come from that table. The repertoire holds about 220,000 clones, with roughly nine tenths as singletons. This receptor was taken from a middle-aged man with acute or convalescent COVID-19. V and J are TRBV3-1 (or the pseudogene TRBV3-2) and TRBJ1-2; no clear D gene. Sequencing was performed on peripheral blood. The CDR3 DNA sequence: TGTGCCAGCAGCACCCGGACGGGGAACTATGGCTACACCTTC. It specifies CASSTRTGNYGYTF.